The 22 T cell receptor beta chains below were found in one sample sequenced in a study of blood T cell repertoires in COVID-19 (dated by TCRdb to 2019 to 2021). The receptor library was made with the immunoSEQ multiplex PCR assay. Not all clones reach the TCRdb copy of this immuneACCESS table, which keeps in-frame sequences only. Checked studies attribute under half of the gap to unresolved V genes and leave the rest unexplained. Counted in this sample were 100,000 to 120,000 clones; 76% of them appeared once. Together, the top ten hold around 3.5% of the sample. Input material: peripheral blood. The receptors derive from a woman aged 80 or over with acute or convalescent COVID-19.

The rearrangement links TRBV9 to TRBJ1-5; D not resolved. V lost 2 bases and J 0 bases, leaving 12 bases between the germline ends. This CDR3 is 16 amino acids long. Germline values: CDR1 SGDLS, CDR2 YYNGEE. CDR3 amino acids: CASSVGPGDSNQPQHF. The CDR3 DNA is TGTGCCAGCAGCGTGGGTCCAGGCGATAGCAATCAGCCCCAGCATTTT.

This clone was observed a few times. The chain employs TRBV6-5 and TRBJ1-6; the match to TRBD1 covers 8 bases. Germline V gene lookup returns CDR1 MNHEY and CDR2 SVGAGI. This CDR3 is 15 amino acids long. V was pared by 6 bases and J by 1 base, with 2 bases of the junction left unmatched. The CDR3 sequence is CASRRQGSYNSPLHF. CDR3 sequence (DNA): TGTGCCAGCAGGCGACAGGGGTCCTATAATTCACCCCTCCACTTT.

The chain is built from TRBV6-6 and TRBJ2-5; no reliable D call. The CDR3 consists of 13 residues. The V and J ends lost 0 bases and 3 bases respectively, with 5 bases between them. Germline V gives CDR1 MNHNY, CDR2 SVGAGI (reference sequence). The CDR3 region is CASSYSSEETQYF. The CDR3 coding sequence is TGTGCCAGCAGTTACTCCTCAGAAGAGACCCAGTACTTC.

In DNA form, the CDR3 reads TGTGCCAGCAGCTTGTTCTTGGTAGCGGGGTCCTACGAGCAGTACTTC. It codes for CASSLFLVAGSYEQYF. This chain uses TRBV7-2 with TRBJ2-7; TRBD2 matches at 8 bases. Germline lookup yields CDR1 SGHTA and CDR2 FQGNSA. V was clipped by 3 bases and J by 1 base; unmatched bases: 8. The CDR3 sequence is 16 residues long.

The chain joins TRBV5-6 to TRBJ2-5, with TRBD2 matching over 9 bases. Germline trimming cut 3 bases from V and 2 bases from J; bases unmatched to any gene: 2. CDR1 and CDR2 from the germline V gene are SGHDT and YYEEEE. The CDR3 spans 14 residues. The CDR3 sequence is CASSYGLAQETQYF. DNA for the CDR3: TGTGCCAGCAGCTACGGACTAGCGCAAGAGACCCAGTACTTC.

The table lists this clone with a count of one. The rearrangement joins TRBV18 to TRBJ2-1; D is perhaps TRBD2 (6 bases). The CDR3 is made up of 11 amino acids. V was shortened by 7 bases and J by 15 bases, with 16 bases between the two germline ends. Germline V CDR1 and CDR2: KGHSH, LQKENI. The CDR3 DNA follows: TGTGCCAGCTTAGCGGACGTGAGCGTGTTCTTC. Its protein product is CASLADVSVFF.

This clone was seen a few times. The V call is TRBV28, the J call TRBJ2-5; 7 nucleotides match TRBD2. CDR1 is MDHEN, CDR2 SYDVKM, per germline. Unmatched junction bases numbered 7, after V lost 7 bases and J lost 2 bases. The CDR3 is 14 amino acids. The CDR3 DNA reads TGTGCCAGCAATGGCGGTAGCGGGCAAGAGACCCAGTACTTC. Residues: CASNGGSGQETQYF.

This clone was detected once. The CDR3 DNA follows: TGTGCCAGCAGCCTTAACAGGGGAAACACCATATATTTT. It codes for CASSLNRGNTIYF. The genes are TRBV6-5 and TRBJ1-3, with TRBD1 as a possible D gene (5 bases). CDR3 size: 13 residues. Germline V gene sequence: CDR1 MNHEY, CDR2 SVGAGI. With 6 bases removed from V and 4 bases from J, the gap between germline ends came to 10 bases.

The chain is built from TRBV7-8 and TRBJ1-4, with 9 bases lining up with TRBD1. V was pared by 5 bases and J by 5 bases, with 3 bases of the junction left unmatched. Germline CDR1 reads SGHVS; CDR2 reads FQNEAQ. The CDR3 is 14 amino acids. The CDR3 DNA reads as TGTGCCAGCAGCAGAGGGACAGGGAATGAAAAACTGTTTTTT. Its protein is CASSRGTGNEKLFF.

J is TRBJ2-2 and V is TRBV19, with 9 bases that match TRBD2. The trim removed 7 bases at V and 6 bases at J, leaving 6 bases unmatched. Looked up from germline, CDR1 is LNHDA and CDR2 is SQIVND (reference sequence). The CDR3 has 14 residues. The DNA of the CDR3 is TGTGCCAGTAACCCGGGACTAGCATCCGGGGAGCTGTTTTTT. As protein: CASNPGLASGELFF.

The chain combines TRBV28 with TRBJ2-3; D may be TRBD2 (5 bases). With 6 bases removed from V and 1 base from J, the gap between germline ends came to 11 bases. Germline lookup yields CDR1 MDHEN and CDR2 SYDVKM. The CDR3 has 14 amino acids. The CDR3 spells CASSLAGRTDTQYF. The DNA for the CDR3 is TGTGCCAGCAGCCTAGCTGGTCGCACAGATACGCAGTATTTT.

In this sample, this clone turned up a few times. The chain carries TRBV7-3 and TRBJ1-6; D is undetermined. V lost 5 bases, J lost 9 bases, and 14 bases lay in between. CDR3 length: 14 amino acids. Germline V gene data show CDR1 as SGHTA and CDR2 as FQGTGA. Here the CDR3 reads CASSPDSPGSPLHF. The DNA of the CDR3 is TGTGCCAGCAGCCCGGACTCGCCGGGTTCACCCCTCCACTTT.

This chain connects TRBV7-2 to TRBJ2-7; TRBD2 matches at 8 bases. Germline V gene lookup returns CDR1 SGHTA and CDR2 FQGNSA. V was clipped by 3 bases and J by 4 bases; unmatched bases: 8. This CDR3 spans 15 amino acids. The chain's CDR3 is CASSLGSGVGYEQYF. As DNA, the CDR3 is TGTGCCAGCAGCTTGGGTAGCGGGGTCGGATACGAGCAGTACTTC. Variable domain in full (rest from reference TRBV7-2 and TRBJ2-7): GAGVSQSPSNKVTEKGKDVELRCDPISGHTALYWYRQSLGQGLEFLIYFQGNSAPDKSGLPSDRFSAERTGGSVSTLTIQRTQQEDSAVYLCASSLGSGVGYEQYFGPGTRLTVT.

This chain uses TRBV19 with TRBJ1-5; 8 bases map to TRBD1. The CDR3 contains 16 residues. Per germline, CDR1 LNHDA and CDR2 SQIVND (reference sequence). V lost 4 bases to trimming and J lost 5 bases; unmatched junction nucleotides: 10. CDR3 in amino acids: CASSTRQGWNDQPQHF. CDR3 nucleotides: TGTGCCAGTAGTACCAGACAGGGGTGGAATGATCAGCCCCAGCATTTT. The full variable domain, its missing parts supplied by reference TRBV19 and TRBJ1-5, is DGGITQSPKYLFRKEGQNVTLSCEQNLNHDAMYWYRQDPGQGLRLIYYSQIVNDFQKGDIAEGYSVSREKKESFPLTVTSAQKNPTAFYLCASSTRQGWNDQPQHFGDGTRLSIL.

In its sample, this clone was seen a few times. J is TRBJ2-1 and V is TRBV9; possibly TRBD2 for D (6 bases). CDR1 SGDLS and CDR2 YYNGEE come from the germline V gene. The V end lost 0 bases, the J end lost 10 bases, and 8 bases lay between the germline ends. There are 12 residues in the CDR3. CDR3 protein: CASSVGEVEQFF. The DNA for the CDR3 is TGTGCCAGCAGCGTAGGGGAGGTCGAGCAGTTCTTC. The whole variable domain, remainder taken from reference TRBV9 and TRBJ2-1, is DSGVTQTPKHLITATGQRVTLRCSPRSGDLSVYWYQQSLDQGLQFLIQYYNGEERAKGNILERFSAQQFPDLHSELNLSSLELGDSALYFCASSVGEVEQFFGPGTRLTVL.

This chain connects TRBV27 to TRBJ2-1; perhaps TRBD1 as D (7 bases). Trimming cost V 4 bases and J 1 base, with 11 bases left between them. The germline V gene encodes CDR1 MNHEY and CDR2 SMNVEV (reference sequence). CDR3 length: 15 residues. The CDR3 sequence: CASSSEGASYNEQFF. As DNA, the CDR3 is TGTGCCAGCAGTTCGGAGGGGGCTTCCTACAATGAGCAGTTCTTC.

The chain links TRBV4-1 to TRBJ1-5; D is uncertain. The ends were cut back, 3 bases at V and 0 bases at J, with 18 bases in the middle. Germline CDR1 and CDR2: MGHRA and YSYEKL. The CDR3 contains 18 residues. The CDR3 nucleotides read TGCGCCAGCAGCCATGGACCTTCCTCTGACTATAGCAATCAGCCCCAGCATTTT. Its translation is CASSHGPSSDYSNQPQHF.

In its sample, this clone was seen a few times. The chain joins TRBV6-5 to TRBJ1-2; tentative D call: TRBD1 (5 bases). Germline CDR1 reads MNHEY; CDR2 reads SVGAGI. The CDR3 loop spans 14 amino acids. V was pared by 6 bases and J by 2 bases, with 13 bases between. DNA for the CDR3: TGTGCCAGCAGCCTAGGATGGGGCAACTATGGCTACACCTTC. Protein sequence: CASSLGWGNYGYTF.

Here the CDR3 reads CASSWGGRGRVINEQFF. CDR3 coding DNA: TGTGCCAGCAGCTGGGGGGGACGCGGGAGGGTTATCAATGAGCAGTTCTTC. This sequence joins TRBV11-2 and TRBJ2-1, with 9 nucleotides matching TRBD2. CDR1 and CDR2 from the germline V gene are SGHAT and FQNNGV. The CDR3 contains 17 residues. Germline trimming cut 4 bases from V and 6 bases from J; bases unmatched to any gene: 13.

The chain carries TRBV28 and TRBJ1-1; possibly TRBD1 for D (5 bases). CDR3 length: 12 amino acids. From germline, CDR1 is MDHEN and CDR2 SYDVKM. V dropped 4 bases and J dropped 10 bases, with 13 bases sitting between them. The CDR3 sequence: CASSSPGLGAFF. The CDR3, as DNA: TGTGCCAGCAGTTCCCCGGGACTTGGAGCTTTCTTT.

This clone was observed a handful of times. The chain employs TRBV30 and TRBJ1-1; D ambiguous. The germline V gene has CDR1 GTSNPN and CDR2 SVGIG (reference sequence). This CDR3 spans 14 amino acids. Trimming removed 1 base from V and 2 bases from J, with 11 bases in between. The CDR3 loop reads CAWSGQYYNTEAFF. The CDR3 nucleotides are TGTGCCTGGAGTGGGCAGTACTATAACACTGAAGCTTTCTTT.

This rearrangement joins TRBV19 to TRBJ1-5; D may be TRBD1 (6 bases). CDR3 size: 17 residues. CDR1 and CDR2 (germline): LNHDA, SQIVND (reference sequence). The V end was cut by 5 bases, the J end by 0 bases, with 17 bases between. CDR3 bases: TGTGCCAGTAGTCCCGGGGACACCTATTATAGCAATCAGCCCCAGCATTTT. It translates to CASSPGDTYYSNQPQHF.